This entry lists 27 T cell receptor beta chains sequenced from one sample in a study of blood T cell repertoires in COVID-19. Measured with immunoSEQ multiplex PCR; TCRdb has only the in-frame clones, and not every one. Of 200,000 to 250,000 clones in the sample, roughly 86% were seen once. Sequences were obtained from peripheral blood. All receptors derive from an older woman who had recovered from COVID-19.

This chain uses TRBV19 with TRBJ2-4; D might be TRBD2 (5 bases). V was trimmed by 1 base and J by 6 bases, leaving 10 bases between them. The CDR3 runs 14 residues. Germline assignment: CDR1 LNHDA and CDR2 SQIVND (reference sequence). The CDR3 coding sequence is TGTGCCAGTAGTATAGGGTCTGGAGGAAACATTCAGTACTTC. Translation: CASSIGSGGNIQYF.

This clone showed up just once. This chain links TRBV12-3 or TRBV12-4 with TRBJ1-2; D remains ambiguous. The CDR3 sequence is 13 residues long. V was trimmed by 7 bases and J by 1 base, leaving 10 bases between them. The CDR3 nucleotides are TGTGCCAGCACTAAACAGATTAACTATGGCTACACCTTC. Translating gives CASTKQINYGYTF.

Concerning this clone itself: Mismatch with germline at one junction end may stem from a read error. V gene TRBV20-1 combines with J gene TRBJ2-5, with a possible D match to TRBD1 (6 bases). This CDR3 is built from 9 residues. CDR1 DFQATT and CDR2 SNEGSKA come from the germline V gene (reference sequence). CDR3 amino acids: CSARGSGDF. CDR3 bases: TGCAGTGCTAGAGGTTCAGGGGACTTC.

V gene TRBV5-5 combines with J gene TRBJ1-5; D gene ambiguous. Deletions cut 4 bases from V and 6 bases from J, with 17 bases between. Germline CDR1 is SGHKS and CDR2 is YYEKEE (reference sequence). The CDR3 is made up of 15 amino acids. CDR3 amino acids: CASSPAPATGQPQHF. Written as DNA, the CDR3 is TGTGCCAGCAGCCCAGCGCCCGCGACGGGTCAGCCCCAGCATTTT.

V gene TRBV7-2 combines with J gene TRBJ2-5, with 11 bases identical to TRBD2. With 1 base clipped from V and 5 bases from J, the junction kept 9 bases outside the gene matches. The CDR3 runs 17 residues. Germline V gene sequence: CDR1 SGHTA, CDR2 FQGNSA. The CDR3, as DNA: TGTGCCAGCAGCTTAGTAGCGGGGGGGCTCAGGCCGGAGACCCAGTACTTC. This encodes CASSLVAGGLRPETQYF. The variable domain in full, completed from reference TRBV7-2 and TRBJ2-5, reads GAGVSQSPSNKVTEKGKDVELRCDPISGHTALYWYRQSLGQGLEFLIYFQGNSAPDKSGLPSDRFSAERTGGSVSTLTIQRTQQEDSAVYLCASSLVAGGLRPETQYFGPGTRLLVL.

The gene calls are TRBV28 and TRBJ1-3; the D gene is possibly TRBD1 (5 bases). Germline V gives CDR1 MDHEN, CDR2 SYDVKM. This CDR3 is 15 amino acids long. Trimming took 3 bases from V and 0 from J, leaving 9 bases between them. The CDR3: CASSFSGLSGNTIYF. CDR3 bases: TGTGCCAGCAGTTTCTCAGGGCTCTCTGGAAACACCATATATTTT.

The chain recombines TRBV19 with TRBJ2-7, with D possibly matching TRBD2 (5 bases). CDR3 length: 14 amino acids. The germline gives CDR1 LNHDA, CDR2 SQIVND (reference sequence). The V gene lost 6 bases and the J gene lost 3 bases, with 15 bases spanning the gap. CDR3 loop: CASSLGNNNYEQYF. The CDR3 DNA is TGTGCCAGTAGCCTCGGGAATAACAACTACGAGCAGTACTTC.

This clone was seen only a few times. This chain uses TRBV5-1 with TRBJ2-1; 9 nucleotides align to TRBD1. CDR3 length: 15 amino acids. Germline CDR1 SGHRS, CDR2 YFSETQ. Losses at the gene ends were 2 bases for V and 1 base for J; bases not matched to a gene: 1. The CDR3 DNA reads TGCGCCAGCAGCTTCGGGACAGGGTCCTACAATGAGCAGTTCTTC. Its translation is CASSFGTGSYNEQFF. Together with reference TRBV5-1 and TRBJ2-1, the CDR3 gives the full variable domain: KAGVTQTPRYLIKTRGQQVTLSCSPISGHRSVSWYQQTPGQGLQFLFEYFSETQRNKGNFPGRFSGRQFSNSRSEMNVSTLELGDSALYLCASSFGTGSYNEQFFGPGTRLTVL.

The chain uses TRBV4-1 and TRBJ1-4; TRBD1 aligns across 7 bases. This CDR3 has 16 residues. V was pared by 3 bases and J by 7 bases, with 11 bases of the junction left unmatched. In germline, CDR1 is MGHRA, CDR2 YSYEKL. The CDR3 nucleotides are TGCGCCAGCAGCCATCCCACAGGGGTTAGGGGTGAAAAACTGTTTTTT. Translated: CASSHPTGVRGEKLFF.

CDR3 loop: CASSTSQRVFDEQYF. CDR3 bases: TGCGCCAGCAGCACATCGCAGAGGGTTTTTGACGAGCAGTACTTC. This chain links TRBV5-1 with TRBJ2-7, with D possibly matching TRBD2 (5 bases). The CDR3 length is 15 residues. Trimming removed 4 bases from V and 5 bases from J, with 19 bases in between. Per germline, CDR1 SGHRS and CDR2 YFSETQ. Complete variable domain (other parts from reference TRBV5-1 and TRBJ2-7): KAGVTQTPRYLIKTRGQQVTLSCSPISGHRSVSWYQQTPGQGLQFLFEYFSETQRNKGNFPGRFSGRQFSNSRSEMNVSTLELGDSALYLCASSTSQRVFDEQYFGPGTRLTVT.

This clone is classed as medium-sized (0.01 to 0.1%). V gene TRBV29-1 combines with J gene TRBJ1-6, with 10 positions matching TRBD1. The length of the CDR3 is 14 residues. With V trimmed by 4 bases and J by 10 bases, 7 bases remained unmatched. Per germline, CDR1 SQVTM and CDR2 ANQGSEA. This chain's CDR3 is CSVAAGTGASPLHF. CDR3 sequence (DNA): TGCAGCGTTGCCGCCGGGACAGGGGCCTCACCCCTCCACTTT. Combining the CDR3 with reference TRBV29-1 and TRBJ1-6 gives the whole variable domain SAVISQKPSRDICQRGTSLTIQCQVDSQVTMMFWYRQQPGQSLTLIATANQGSEATYESGFVIDKFPISRPNLTFSTLTVSNMSPEDSSIYLCSVAAGTGASPLHFGNGTRLTVT.

V usage is TRBV28 and J usage is TRBJ1-5, with TRBD1 matching 10 bases. V gave up 5 bases and J gave up 4 bases; unmatched junction bases: 20. The CDR3 length is 20 residues. Germline CDR1 MDHEN, CDR2 SYDVKM. DNA for the CDR3: TGTGCCAGCAGTCCTAACCGGGACAGGGGTTTTCGTGTAGGAAATCAGCCCCAGCATTTT. Translated, it gives CASSPNRDRGFRVGNQPQHF.

This rearrangement joins TRBV19 to TRBJ2-1, with TRBD1 as a possible D gene (5 bases). Germline V lookup: CDR1 LNHDA, CDR2 SQIVND (reference sequence). This CDR3 is built from 13 residues. V gave up 5 bases and J gave up 8 bases, with 13 bases separating them. CDR3 nucleotides: TGTGCCAGTAGTGAAACAAGGGGCGATGAGCAGTTCTTC. As protein: CASSETRGDEQFF.

The chain couples TRBV2 to TRBJ2-7, with D possibly matching TRBD1 (6 bases). The CDR3 covers 13 residues. V gave up 6 bases and J gave up 4 bases, with 13 bases separating them. Germline-derived CDR1 and CDR2 are SNHLY and FYNNEI. The CDR3 coding sequence is TGTGCCAGCAGGCCGGGACATAATTACGAGCAGTACTTC. It yields the protein CASRPGHNYEQYF. Full variable domain (rest looked up from reference TRBV2 and TRBJ2-7): EPEVTQTPSHQVTQMGQEVILRCVPISNHLYFYWYRQILGQKVEFLVSFYNNEISEKSEIFDDQFSVERPDGSNFTLKIRSTKLEDSAMYFCASRPGHNYEQYFGPGTRLTVT.

The chain couples TRBV7-9 to TRBJ2-7, with a tentative D call TRBD1 (5 bases). Germline assignment: CDR1 SEHNR and CDR2 FQNEAQ (reference sequence). Trimming pared 5 bases from V and 4 bases from J, leaving 15 bases between. This CDR3 spans 14 amino acids. CDR3 nucleotides: TGTGCCAGCAGCGGCGGACACCTTGGATACGAGCAGTACTTC. It codes for CASSGGHLGYEQYF.

About this clone: Other DNA sequences in the same sample also yield this CDR3. The chain has TRBV9 and TRBJ2-2; TRBD1 is a possible D gene (6 bases). CDR1 is SGDLS and CDR2 is YYNGEE in the germline V gene. This CDR3 spans 14 amino acids. V shed 2 bases and J shed 5 bases, with 10 bases lying between them. This CDR3 is CASSVGQPTGELFF. The CDR3 coding sequence is TGTGCCAGCAGCGTCGGACAGCCGACCGGGGAGCTGTTTTTT.

This clone showed up just a few times. The DNA is omitted, as the CDR3 cannot be located on it reliably, and the CDR3 follows TCRdb's listing. This chain joins TRBV3-1 (or the pseudogene TRBV3-2) and TRBJ1-2. The CDR3 is 11 residues long, ends included. The V gene's germline CDR1 is LGHDT and CDR2 YNNKEL (reference sequence). The chain's CDR3 is CASSPWGDGTF.

The V call is TRBV19, the J call TRBJ2-7; tentatively, D is TRBD2 (5 bases). The CDR3 spans 14 residues. Deletions cut 6 bases from V and 5 bases from J, with 17 bases between. Germline CDR1 is LNHDA and CDR2 is SQIVND (reference sequence). CDR3 bases: TGTGCCAGTAGGCCTCGGAGGACGCGGGACGAGCAGTACTTC. The encoded protein is CASRPRRTRDEQYF.

This chain uses TRBV28 with TRBJ2-5; 10 positions match TRBD2. The CDR3 contains 17 residues. Germline V lookup: CDR1 MDHEN, CDR2 SYDVKM. The J segment lost 0 bases and the V segment lost 7 bases, leaving 11 bases of the junction unmatched. The CDR3 spells CASTLNWGLAYQETQYF. CDR3 in DNA: TGTGCCAGCACCCTCAATTGGGGACTAGCGTACCAAGAGACCCAGTACTTC.

The CDR3: CASSFGMTGGVYNEQFF. The DNA for the CDR3 is TGTGCCAGCAGTTTTGGAATGACAGGAGGAGTCTACAATGAGCAGTTCTTC. V gene TRBV28 combines with J gene TRBJ2-1, with D possibly matching TRBD1 (6 bases). The CDR3 length is 17 residues. V lost 3 bases and J 3 bases, leaving 18 bases between the germline ends. CDR1 and CDR2 (germline): MDHEN, SYDVKM.

The chain joins TRBV28 to TRBJ1-4, with TRBD1 identical over 8 bases. CDR1 MDHEN and CDR2 SYDVKM come from the germline V gene. There are 15 residues in the CDR3. Germline trimming cut 3 bases from V and 10 bases from J; bases unmatched to any gene: 10. Written as DNA, the CDR3 is TGTGCCAGCAGTTTTGGGGACAGGATGGGGGGAAAACTGTTTTTT. Amino acid sequence: CASSFGDRMGGKLFF.

The chain employs TRBV6-1 and TRBJ2-7; 7 nucleotides line up with TRBD2. The J segment lost 4 bases and the V segment lost 8 bases, leaving 5 bases of the junction unmatched. Germline CDR1 reads MNHNS; CDR2 reads SASEGT. The CDR3 extends over 12 amino acids. In nucleotides, the CDR3 is TGTGCCAGCGGGACTATTAGTTACGAGCAGTACTTC. Translation: CASGTISYEQYF.

The rearrangement links TRBV11-2 to TRBJ2-7; 8 nucleotides agree with TRBD1. Germline assignment: CDR1 SGHAT and CDR2 FQNNGV. The CDR3 extends over 16 amino acids. J lost 5 bases, V lost 3 bases, and 12 bases had no gene match. CDR3 amino acids: CASSFPKGQVLNEQYF. CDR3 DNA sequence: TGTGCCAGCAGCTTTCCAAAGGGACAGGTATTGAACGAGCAGTACTTC. The complete variable domain, with remaining parts taken from reference TRBV11-2 and TRBJ2-7, reads EAGVAQSPRYKIIEKRQSVAFWCNPISGHATLYWYQQILGQGPKLLIQFQNNGVVDDSQLPKDRFSAERLKGVDSTLKIQPAKLEDSAVYLCASSFPKGQVLNEQYFGPGTRLTVT.

The chain carries TRBV19 and TRBJ2-5, with no clear D. V dropped 3 bases and J dropped 3 bases, with 8 bases sitting between them. The CDR3 is 13 amino acids. Germline V gene data show CDR1 as LNHDA and CDR2 as SQIVND (reference sequence). This CDR3 reads CASSINREETQYF. CDR3 coding DNA: TGTGCCAGTAGTATTAACAGAGAAGAGACCCAGTACTTC. The full variable domain, its missing parts supplied by reference TRBV19 and TRBJ2-5, is DGGITQSPKYLFRKEGQNVTLSCEQNLNHDAMYWYRQDPGQGLRLIYYSQIVNDFQKGDIAEGYSVSREKKESFPLTVTSAQKNPTAFYLCASSINREETQYFGPGTRLLVL.

Only a few counts were recorded for this clone. This chain connects TRBV28 to TRBJ2-3; D gene unclear. Germline V gene lookup returns CDR1 MDHEN and CDR2 SYDVKM. The V end was cut by 2 bases, the J end by 0 bases, with 9 bases between. The CDR3 has 15 amino acids. CDR3 residues: CASSLALGSTDTQYF. The CDR3 DNA reads as TGTGCCAGCAGTTTAGCCCTAGGCAGCACAGATACGCAGTATTTT.

The J gene is TRBJ2-7, the V gene TRBV7-8, with 16 bases aligning to TRBD2. The trim removed 5 bases at V and 1 base at J, leaving 17 bases unmatched. CDR1 is SGHVS, CDR2 FQNEAQ, per germline. This CDR3 has 21 residues. CDR3 region: CASSVNAGTSGGVGTSYEQYF. CDR3 sequence (DNA): TGTGCCAGCAGCGTGAATGCTGGGACTAGCGGGGGGGTGGGAACGTCCTACGAGCAGTACTTC. The full variable domain, rest sourced from reference TRBV7-8 and TRBJ2-7, is GAGVSQSPRYKVAKRGQDVALRCDPISGHVSLFWYQQALGQGPEFLTYFQNEAQLDKSGLPSDRFFAERPEGSVSTLKIQRTQQEDSAVYLCASSVNAGTSGGVGTSYEQYFGPGTRLTVT.

This clone has just a few counts. The chain couples TRBV6-2 or TRBV6-3 to TRBJ2-1, with 15 bases lining up with TRBD2. The germline V gene encodes CDR1 MNHEY and CDR2 SVGEGT. The CDR3 contains 17 residues. The J segment lost 6 bases and the V segment lost 0 bases, leaving 3 bases of the junction unmatched. DNA of the CDR3: TGTGCCAGCAGTTACTCTGGACTAGCGGGGGGGCCCAATGAGCAGTTCTTC. As protein: CASSYSGLAGGPNEQFF.